This note documents a single T cell receptor (beta chain) sequence. Produced via immunoSEQ multiplex PCR; TCRdb's table is partial and in-frame only. Of 45,000 to 55,000 clones listed, 93% are singletons. Trimming removed 5 bases from V and 1 base from J, with 9 bases in between. Per germline, CDR1 SEHNR and CDR2 FQNEAQ (reference sequence). The CDR3 runs 14 residues. The source of the sample is a study of control samples from healthy donors and cancer patients. The specimen sequenced was PBMCs. The receptor comes from a woman in her forties or fifties with head and neck cancer. The chain links TRBV7-9 to TRBJ2-1, with a possible D match to TRBD2 (6 bases). The CDR3 DNA sequence: TGTGCCAGCAGCGCCGGGGGATCCTACAATGAGCAGTTCTTC. Its protein is CASSAGGSYNEQFF.